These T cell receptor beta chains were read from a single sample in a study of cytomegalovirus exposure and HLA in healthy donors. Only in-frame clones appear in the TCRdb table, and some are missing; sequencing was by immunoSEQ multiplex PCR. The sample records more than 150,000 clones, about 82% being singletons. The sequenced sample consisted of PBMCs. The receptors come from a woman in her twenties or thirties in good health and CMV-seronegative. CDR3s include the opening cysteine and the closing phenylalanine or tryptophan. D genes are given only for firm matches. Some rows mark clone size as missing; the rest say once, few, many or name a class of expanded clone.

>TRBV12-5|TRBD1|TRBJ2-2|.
TGTGCTAGTGGTGCACCCCCCGAGACAGGGGGCGGGGGCGGGGAGCTGTTTTTT
CASGAPPETGGGGGELFF
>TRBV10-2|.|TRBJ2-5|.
TGCGCCAGCAGACAGGCGTTCCGCGGAGGGGAGACCCAGTACTTC
CASRQAFRGGETQYF
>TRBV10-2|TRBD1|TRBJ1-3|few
TGCGCCAGCAGTGGGATGACAGGGACTGGAAACACCATATATTTT
CASSGMTGTGNTIYF
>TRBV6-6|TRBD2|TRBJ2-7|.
TGTGCCAGCAGGAGCGGGGGGAACTCCTACGAGCAGTACTTC
CASRSGGNSYEQYF
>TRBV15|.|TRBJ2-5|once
TGTGCCACCAGCAGAGATCCTACGGGGACCCAGTACTTC
CATSRDPTGTQYF
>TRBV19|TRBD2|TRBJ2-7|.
TGTGCCAGTAGTGCCCAGCGGGGTTCCTACGAGCAGTACTTC
CASSAQRGSYEQYF
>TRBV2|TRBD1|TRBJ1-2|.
TGTGCCAGCAGTGAAGAAGGACTAGGAGGACTATATGGGCTCTTGGACAGGGACTATGGCTACACCTTC
CASSEEGLGGLYGLLDRDYGYTF
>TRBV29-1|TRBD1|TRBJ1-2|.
TGCAGCGTTGACGGGACAGAGGATGGCTACACCTTC
CSVDGTEDGYTF
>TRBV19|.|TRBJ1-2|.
TGTGCCAGTAGTCTTGGACAGACGGTCAATGGCTACACCTTC
CASSLGQTVNGYTF
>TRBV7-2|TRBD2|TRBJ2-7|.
TGTGCCAGCAGCCCGATGACTAGCGGGTTATCCTACGAGCAGTACTTC
CASSPMTSGLSYEQYF
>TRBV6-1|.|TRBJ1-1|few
TGTGCCAGCTCACTTCAGACTGTGCAGACTGAAGCTTTCTTT
CASSLQTVQTEAFF
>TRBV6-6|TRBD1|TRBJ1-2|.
TGTGCCAGCAGTCGACAGGGGGCTAACTATGGCTACACCTTC
CASSRQGANYGYTF
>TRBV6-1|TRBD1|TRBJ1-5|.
TGTGCCAGCAGTGAAGGGACAGGGGGCGGGCAGCCCCAGCATTTT
CASSEGTGGGQPQHF
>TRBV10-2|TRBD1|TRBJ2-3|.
TGCGCCAGCACCTCTCCGAGGACAGGGCCAGGGAGCAATAGACTAGATACGCAGTATTTT
CASTSPRTGPGSNRLDTQYF
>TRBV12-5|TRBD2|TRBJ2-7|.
TGTGCTAGTGGTTTGGTATTACGGGGGGGCCACGAGCAGTACTTC
CASGLVLRGGHEQYF
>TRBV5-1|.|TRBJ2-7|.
TGCGCCAGCAGCTTAAGCCAGGGGACCGTCTCCTACGAGCAGTACTTC
CASSLSQGTVSYEQYF
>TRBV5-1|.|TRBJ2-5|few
TGCGCCAGCAGCTTTGAAGTCGGGGAGACCCAGTACTTC
CASSFEVGETQYF
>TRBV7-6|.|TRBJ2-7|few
TGTGCCAGCAGCTTAGTCAGACCCGGGGCAGGGGCTCCCTACGAGCAGTACTTC
CASSLVRPGAGAPYEQYF
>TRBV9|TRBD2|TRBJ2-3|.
TGTGCCAGCAGCGTAGGCGGGGGGCCCACAGATACGCAGTATTTT
CASSVGGGPTDTQYF
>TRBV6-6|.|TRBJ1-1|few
TGTGCCAGCAGCCCGCCAGAGAACACTGAAGCTTTCTTT
CASSPPENTEAFF
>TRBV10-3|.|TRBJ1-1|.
TGTGCCATCAGTGAGTTGAGGACAGTTAACACTGAAGCTTTCTTT
CAISELRTVNTEAFF
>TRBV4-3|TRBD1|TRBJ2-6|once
TGCGCCAGCAGCCAAGAGGCCAGGGGGCCCAACGTCCTGACTTTC
CASSQEARGPNVLTF
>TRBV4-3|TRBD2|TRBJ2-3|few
TGCGCCAGCAGCCGAGTGGGACTAGCGGGGGGAAGAGATACGCAGTATTTT
CASSRVGLAGGRDTQYF
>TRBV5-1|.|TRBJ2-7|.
TGCGCCAGCAGCTTGGAGTACGGGAGCTCCTACGAGCAGTACTTC
CASSLEYGSSYEQYF
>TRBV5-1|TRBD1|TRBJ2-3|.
TGCGCCAGCAGCTTGGCCGGGACAGACACAGATACGCAGTATTTT
CASSLAGTDTDTQYF
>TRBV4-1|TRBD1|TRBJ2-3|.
TGCGCCAGCAGCCAGGTAGTAGGGACAGGGGGCACAGTAGATACGCAGTATTTT
CASSQVVGTGGTVDTQYF
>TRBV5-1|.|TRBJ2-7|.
TGCGCCAGCACACATGGGTGGGCAGGAACCTACGAGCAGTACTTC
CASTHGWAGTYEQYF
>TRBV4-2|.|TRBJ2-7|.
TGTGCCAGCAGCCAAGGGGGCTCGTCCTCCTACGAGCAGTACTTC
CASSQGGSSSYEQYF
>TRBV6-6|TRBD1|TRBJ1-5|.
TGTGCCAGCAGGACAGGGGAACGAAATCAGCCCCAGCATTTT
CASRTGERNQPQHF
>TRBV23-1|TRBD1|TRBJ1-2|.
TGCGCCAGCCCCCCGCCCCAGGGACAGGGAAACTATGGCTACACCTTC
CASPPPQGQGNYGYTF
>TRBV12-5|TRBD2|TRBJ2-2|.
TGTGCTAGTGGTTCGGACGGGACTAGCGGGGGAAGGGTCACCGGGGAGCTGTTTTTT
CASGSDGTSGGRVTGELFF
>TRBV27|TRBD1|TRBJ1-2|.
TGTGCCAGCAGTTTAGCACAGGGGGAACTATATGGCTACACCTTC
CASSLAQGELYGYTF
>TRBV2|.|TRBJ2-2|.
TGTGCCAGCGCCTATCACACCGGGGAGCTGTTTTTT
CASAYHTGELFF
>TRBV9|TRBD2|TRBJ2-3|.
TGTGCCAGCAGCGTAGTCGGCGGGGGAACGACAGATACGCAGTATTTT
CASSVVGGGTTDTQYF
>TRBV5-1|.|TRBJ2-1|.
TGCGCCAGCAGCTTCCCTTCTCGCTCAGGGTTGCTTACCAATGAGCAGTTCTTC
CASSFPSRSGLLTNEQFF
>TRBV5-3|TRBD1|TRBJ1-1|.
TGTGCCAGAAGCTTGGAAGCAGGGGGCCCCCCGAACACTGAAGCTTTCTTT
CARSLEAGGPPNTEAFF
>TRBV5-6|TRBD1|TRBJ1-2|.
TGTGCCAGCAGCGACACCTCAAGAATAGGACAGGGGCCCCACGGCTACACCTTC
CASSDTSRIGQGPHGYTF
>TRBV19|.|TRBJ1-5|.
TGTGCCAGTACCACTATTGGGACACACACAAATCAGCCCCAGCATTTT
CASTTIGTHTNQPQHF
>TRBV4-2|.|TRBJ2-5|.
TGTGCCAGCAGCCTTGAACGTACTAGAGGGAAAGAGACCCAGTACTTC
CASSLERTRGKETQYF
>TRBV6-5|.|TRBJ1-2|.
TGTGCCAGCAGTTACAATGGACAAGACTATGGCTACACCTTC
CASSYNGQDYGYTF
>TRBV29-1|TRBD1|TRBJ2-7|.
TGCAGCGTCCCGGGGGACAGGGGGGTATACGAGCAGTACTTC
CSVPGDRGVYEQYF
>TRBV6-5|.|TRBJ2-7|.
TGTGCCAGCAGCCCAGACCAGGCTGGATCCTACGAGCAGTACTTC
CASSPDQAGSYEQYF
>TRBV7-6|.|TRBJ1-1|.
TGTGCCAGCAGCACAAAAGTGAACACTGAAGCTTTCTTT
CASSTKVNTEAFF
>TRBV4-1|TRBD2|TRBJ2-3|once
TGCGCCAGCAGCCAAGGTAGCGGGGGGAGCACAGATACGCAGTATTTT
CASSQGSGGSTDTQYF
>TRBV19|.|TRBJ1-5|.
TGTGCCACCGCTCAGGGCCAGCCCCAGCATTTT
CATAQGQPQHF
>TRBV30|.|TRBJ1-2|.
TGTGCCTGGAGTGTACGTCAGGGAACGGGCTACACCTTC
CAWSVRQGTGYTF
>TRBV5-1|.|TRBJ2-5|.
TGCGCCAGCAGCTTGTTAGGGATCGGGGAACAAGAGACCCAGTACTTC
CASSLLGIGEQETQYF